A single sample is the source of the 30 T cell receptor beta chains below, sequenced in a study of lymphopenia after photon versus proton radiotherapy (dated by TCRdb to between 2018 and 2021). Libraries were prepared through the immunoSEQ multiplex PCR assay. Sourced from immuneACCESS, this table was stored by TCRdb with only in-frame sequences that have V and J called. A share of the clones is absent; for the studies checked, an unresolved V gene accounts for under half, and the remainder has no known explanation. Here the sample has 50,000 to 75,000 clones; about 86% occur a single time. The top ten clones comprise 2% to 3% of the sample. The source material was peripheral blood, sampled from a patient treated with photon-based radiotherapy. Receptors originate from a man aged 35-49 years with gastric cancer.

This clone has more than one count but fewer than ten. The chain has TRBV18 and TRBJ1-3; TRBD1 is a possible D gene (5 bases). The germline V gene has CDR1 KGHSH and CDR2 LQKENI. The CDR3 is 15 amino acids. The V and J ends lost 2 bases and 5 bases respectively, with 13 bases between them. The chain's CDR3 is CASSPAAGYRNTIYF. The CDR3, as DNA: TGTGCCAGCTCACCAGCCGCAGGGTACAGAAACACCATATATTTT.

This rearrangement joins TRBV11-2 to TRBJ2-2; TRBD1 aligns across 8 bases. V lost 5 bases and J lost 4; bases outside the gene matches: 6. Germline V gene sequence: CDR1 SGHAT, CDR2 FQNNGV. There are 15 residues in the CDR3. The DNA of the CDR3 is TGTGCCAGCAGCGGAGACAGGGGTGGCACCGGGGAGCTGTTTTTT. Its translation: CASSGDRGGTGELFF.

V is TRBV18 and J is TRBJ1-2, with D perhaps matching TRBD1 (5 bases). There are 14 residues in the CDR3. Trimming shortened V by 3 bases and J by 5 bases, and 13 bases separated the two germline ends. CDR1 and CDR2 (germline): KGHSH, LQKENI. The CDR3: CASSPTGRGYGYTF. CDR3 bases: TGTGCCAGCTCACCTACAGGACGGGGATATGGCTACACCTTC.

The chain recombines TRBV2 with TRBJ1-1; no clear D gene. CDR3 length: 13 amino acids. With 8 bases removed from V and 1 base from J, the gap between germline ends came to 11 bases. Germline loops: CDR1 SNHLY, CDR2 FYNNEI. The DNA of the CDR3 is TGTGCCAGCCGAAAGGGAGGGAACACTGAAGCTTTCTTT. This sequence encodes CASRKGGNTEAFF.

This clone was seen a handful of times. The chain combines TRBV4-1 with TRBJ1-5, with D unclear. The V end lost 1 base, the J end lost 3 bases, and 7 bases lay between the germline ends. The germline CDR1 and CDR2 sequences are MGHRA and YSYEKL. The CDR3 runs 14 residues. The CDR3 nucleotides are TGCGCCAGCAGCCAAGGGGGTACCAATCAGCCCCAGCATTTT. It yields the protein CASSQGGTNQPQHF.

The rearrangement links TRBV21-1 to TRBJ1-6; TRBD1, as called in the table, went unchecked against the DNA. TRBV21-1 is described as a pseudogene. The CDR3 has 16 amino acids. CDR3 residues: CASSQQGGSYNSPLHF. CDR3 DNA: TGTGCCAGCAGCCAGCAGGGTGGTTCCTATAATTCACCCCTCCACTTT.

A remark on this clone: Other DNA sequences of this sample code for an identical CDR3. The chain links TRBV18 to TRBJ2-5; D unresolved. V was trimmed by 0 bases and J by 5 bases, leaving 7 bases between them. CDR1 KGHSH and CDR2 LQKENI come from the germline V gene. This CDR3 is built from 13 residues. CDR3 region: CASSPPRVETQYF. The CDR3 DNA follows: TGTGCCAGCTCACCACCCCGGGTGGAGACCCAGTACTTC.

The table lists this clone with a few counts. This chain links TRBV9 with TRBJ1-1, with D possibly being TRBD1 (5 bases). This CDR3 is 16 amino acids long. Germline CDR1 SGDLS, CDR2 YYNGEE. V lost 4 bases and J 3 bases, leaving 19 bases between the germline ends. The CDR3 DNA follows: TGTGCCAGCAGCTCCCTGTGGGCTTCGGGGGACACTGAAGCTTTCTTT. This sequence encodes CASSSLWASGDTEAFF.

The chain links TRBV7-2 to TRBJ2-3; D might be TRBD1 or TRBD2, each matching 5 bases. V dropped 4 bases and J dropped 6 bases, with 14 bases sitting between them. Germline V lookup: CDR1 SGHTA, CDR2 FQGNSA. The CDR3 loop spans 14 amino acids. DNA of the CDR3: TGTGCCAGCAGCTACGGGACCAATGGGGATACGCAGTATTTT. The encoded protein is CASSYGTNGDTQYF.

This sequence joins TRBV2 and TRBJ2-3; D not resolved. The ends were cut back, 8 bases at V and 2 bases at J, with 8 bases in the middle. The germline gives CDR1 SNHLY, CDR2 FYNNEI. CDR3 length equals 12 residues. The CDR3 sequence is CASGRITDTQYF. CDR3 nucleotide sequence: TGTGCCAGCGGCCGAATCACAGATACGCAGTATTTT.

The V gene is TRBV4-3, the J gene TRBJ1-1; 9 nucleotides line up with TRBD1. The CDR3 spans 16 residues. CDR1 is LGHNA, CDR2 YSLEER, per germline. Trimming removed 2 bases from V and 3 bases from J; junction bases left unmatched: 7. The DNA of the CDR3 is TGCGCCAGCAGCCAAAACTGGGGACAGGGCTACACTGAAGCTTTCTTT. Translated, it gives CASSQNWGQGYTEAFF.

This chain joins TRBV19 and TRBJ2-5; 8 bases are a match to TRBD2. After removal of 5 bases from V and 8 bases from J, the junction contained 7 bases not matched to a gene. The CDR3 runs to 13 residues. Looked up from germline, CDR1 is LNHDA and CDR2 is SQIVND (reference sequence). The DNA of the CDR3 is TGTGCCAGTAGTTCCACGGCGGGAGGAACCCAGTACTTC. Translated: CASSSTAGGTQYF.

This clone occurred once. The CDR3 nucleotides are TGTGCCAGCAGCTTAGTAGGGGATTCCAAAAATTCACCCCTCCACTTT. It codes for CASSLVGDSKNSPLHF. The V gene is TRBV7-2, the J gene TRBJ1-6, with D possibly matching TRBD1 (5 bases). V was trimmed by 1 base and J by 7 bases, leaving 14 bases between them. The CDR3 runs to 16 residues. Germline values: CDR1 SGHTA, CDR2 FQGNSA.

CDR3 DNA: TGCGCCAGCAGGCCCAGCGGGGGGGGCACGGAGACCCAGTACTTC. Translated: CASRPSGGGTETQYF. This chain joins TRBV5-1 and TRBJ2-5; 10 bases are shared with TRBD2. The CDR3 contains 15 residues. V shed 5 bases, J shed 5 bases, and the junction held 9 bases outside the gene matches. From germline, CDR1 is SGHRS and CDR2 YFSETQ.

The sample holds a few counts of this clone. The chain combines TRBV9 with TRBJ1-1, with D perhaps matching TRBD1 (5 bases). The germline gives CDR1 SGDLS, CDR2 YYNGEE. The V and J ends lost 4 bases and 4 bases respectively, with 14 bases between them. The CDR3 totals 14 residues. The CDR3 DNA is TGTGCCAGCAGCCTAATGGGGGGAGGCACTGAAGCTTTCTTT. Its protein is CASSLMGGGTEAFF.

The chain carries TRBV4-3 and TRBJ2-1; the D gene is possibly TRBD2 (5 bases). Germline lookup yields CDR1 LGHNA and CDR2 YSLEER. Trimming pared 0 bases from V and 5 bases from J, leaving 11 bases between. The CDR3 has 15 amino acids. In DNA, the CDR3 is TGCGCCAGCAGCCAAGAGGCGGGCGGTGACAATGAGCAGTTCTTC. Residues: CASSQEAGGDNEQFF.

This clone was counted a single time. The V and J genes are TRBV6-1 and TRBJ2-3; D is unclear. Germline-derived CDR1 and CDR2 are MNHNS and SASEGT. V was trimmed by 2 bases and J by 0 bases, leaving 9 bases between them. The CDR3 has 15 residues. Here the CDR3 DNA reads TGTGCCAGCAGTGAATTGCCGCCTAGCACAGATACGCAGTATTTT. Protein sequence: CASSELPPSTDTQYF.

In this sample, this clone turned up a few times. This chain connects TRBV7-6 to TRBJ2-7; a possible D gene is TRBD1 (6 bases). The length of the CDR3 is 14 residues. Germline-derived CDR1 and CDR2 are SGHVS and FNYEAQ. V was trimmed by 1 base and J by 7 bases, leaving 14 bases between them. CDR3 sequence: CASSLERTAGEQYF. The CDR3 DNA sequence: TGTGCCAGCAGCTTAGAAAGGACAGCCGGGGAGCAGTACTTC.

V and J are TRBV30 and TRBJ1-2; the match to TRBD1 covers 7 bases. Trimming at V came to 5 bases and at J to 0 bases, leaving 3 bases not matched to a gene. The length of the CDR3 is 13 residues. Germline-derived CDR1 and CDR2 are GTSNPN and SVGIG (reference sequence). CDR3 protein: CAWEGTANYGYTF. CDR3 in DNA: TGTGCCTGGGAGGGGACAGCTAACTATGGCTACACCTTC.

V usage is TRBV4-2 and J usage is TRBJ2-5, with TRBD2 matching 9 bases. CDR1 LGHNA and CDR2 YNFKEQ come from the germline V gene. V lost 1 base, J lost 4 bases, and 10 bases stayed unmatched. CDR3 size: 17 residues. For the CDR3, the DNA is TGTGCCAGCAGCCAAGGGACCGAGCGGGGGGTGGGAGAGACCCAGTACTTC. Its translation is CASSQGTERGVGETQYF.

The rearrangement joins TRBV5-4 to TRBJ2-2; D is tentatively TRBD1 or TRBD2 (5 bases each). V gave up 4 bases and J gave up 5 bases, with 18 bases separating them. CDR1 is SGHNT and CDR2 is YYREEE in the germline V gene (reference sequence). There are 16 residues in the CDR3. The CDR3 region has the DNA TGTGCCAGCAGCGGACGTGGGGGTCCCCAGACCGGGGAGCTGTTTTTT. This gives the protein CASSGRGGPQTGELFF.

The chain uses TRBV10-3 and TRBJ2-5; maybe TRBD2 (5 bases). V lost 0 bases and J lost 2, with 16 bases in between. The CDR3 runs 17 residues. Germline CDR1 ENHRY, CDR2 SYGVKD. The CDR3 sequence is CAISESRGIWEQETQYF. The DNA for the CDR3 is TGTGCCATCAGTGAGTCGAGAGGGATTTGGGAACAAGAGACCCAGTACTTC.

CDR3 residues: CASSWGTGAVRTGELFF. In nucleotides, the CDR3 is TGTGCCAGCAGCTGGGGGACAGGGGCCGTAAGGACCGGGGAGCTGTTTTTT. The V gene is TRBV11-2, the J gene TRBJ2-2; 10 bases fit TRBD1. J gave up 5 bases and V 4 bases, and 10 bases lay outside the gene matches. CDR3 size: 17 residues. Germline V gene lookup returns CDR1 SGHAT and CDR2 FQNNGV.

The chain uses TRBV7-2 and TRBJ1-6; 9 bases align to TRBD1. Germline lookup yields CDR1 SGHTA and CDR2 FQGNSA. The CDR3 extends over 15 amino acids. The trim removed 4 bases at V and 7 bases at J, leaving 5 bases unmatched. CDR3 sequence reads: CASSSGTGRNSPLHF. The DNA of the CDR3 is TGTGCCAGCAGCTCAGGGACAGGGAGGAATTCACCCCTCCACTTT.

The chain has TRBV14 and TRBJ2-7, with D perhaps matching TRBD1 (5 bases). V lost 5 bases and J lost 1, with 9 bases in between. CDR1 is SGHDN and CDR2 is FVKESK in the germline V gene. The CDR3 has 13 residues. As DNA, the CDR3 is TGTGCCAGCAGCAGACAGAGTTCCTACGAGCAGTACTTC. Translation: CASSRQSSYEQYF.

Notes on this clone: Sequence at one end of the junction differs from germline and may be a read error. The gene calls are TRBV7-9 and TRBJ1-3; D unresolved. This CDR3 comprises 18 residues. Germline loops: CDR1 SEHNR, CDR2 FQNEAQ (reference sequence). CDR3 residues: CASSLSLRSSLSGNIIYF. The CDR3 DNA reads TGTGCCAGCAGCTTAAGTTTGCGCAGCTCCCTCTCTGGAAACATCATATATTTT.

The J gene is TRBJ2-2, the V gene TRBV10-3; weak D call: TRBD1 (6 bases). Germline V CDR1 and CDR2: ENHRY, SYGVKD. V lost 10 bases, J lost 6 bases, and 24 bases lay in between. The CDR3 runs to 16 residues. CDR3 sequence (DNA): TGTGCCACCCGAGGGGGATCCCTCGAAGACGCCGGGGAGCTGTTTTTT. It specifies CATRGGSLEDAGELFF.

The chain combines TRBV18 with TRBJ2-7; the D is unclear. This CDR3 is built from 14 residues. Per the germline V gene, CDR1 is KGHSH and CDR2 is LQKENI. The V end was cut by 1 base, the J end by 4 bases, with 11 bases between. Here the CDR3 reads CASSPRAAEYEQYF. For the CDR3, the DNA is TGTGCCAGCTCACCACGTGCCGCGGAATACGAGCAGTACTTC.

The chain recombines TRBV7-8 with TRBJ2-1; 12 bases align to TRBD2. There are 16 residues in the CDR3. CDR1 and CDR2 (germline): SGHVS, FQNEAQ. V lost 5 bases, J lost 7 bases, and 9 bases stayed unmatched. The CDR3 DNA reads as TGTGCCAGCAGCCACGGACTAGCGGGGCGCATGAATGAGCAGTTCTTC. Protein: CASSHGLAGRMNEQFF.

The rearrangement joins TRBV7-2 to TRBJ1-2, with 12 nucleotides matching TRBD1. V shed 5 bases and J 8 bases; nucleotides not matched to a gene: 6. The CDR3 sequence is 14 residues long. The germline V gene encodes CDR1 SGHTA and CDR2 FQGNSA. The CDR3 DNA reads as TGTGCCAGCAGCCCGGGACAGGGGGCGCGAGGCTACACCTTC. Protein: CASSPGQGARGYTF.